Below, 8 T cell receptor beta chains from the same sample are listed, as sequenced in a study of molecular identifiers for immune sequencing clone quantification. TCRdb independently ran MiXCR on the PCR reads; one entry per CDR3 protein. The sample records 60,000 to 70,000 distinct CDR3 sequences, 15% to 20% being singletons. Sequenced: naive CD8+ T cells from blood, with Jurkat cell RNA spiked in. The subset: FACS-sorted CD8+CD4-CCR7+CD45RA+ naive T cells. Receptors originate from a human donor in good health. Some libraries in this study had Jurkat cell RNA spiked in.

This clonotype was observed at least ten times. The chain employs TRBV20-1 and TRBJ2-3; D tentatively reads TRBD1 or TRBD2 (5 bases each). V lost 3 bases, J lost 1 base, and 17 bases lay in between. Germline CDR1 is DFQATT and CDR2 is SNEGSKA (reference sequence). The CDR3 consists of 16 residues. The CDR3: CSARGVGRAGTDTQYF. DNA for the CDR3: TGCAGTGCTAGGGGAGTAGGCAGGGCTGGCACAGATACGCAGTATTTT.

This clonotype was detected only a few times. A clone one base away is much larger, so this may be a read error. Given the absence of the conserved phenylalanine or tryptophan at the CDR3 end, a read error is likely. The chain links TRBV6-5 to TRBJ2-5, with 7 nucleotides matching TRBD1. The junction had 7 bases not matched to a gene; V was cut back by 5 bases and J by 1 base. This CDR3 contains 15 residues. Germline V gene data show CDR1 as MNHEY and CDR2 as SVGAGI. DNA of the CDR3: TGTGCCAGCAGTGCAGGGACAGACATCCAAGAGACCCAGTACTCC. It translates to CASSAGTDIQETQYS.

Remarks on this clonotype: Just one base apart from a much larger clone, this may be a read error. The rearrangement uses TRBV27 and TRBJ2-7, with TRBD2 matching over 7 bases. The CDR3 loop spans 14 amino acids. Germline assignment: CDR1 MNHEY and CDR2 SMNVEV (reference sequence). DNA for the CDR3: TGTGCCAGCAGCCCTTCTAGCGGACCTTACGGGCAGTACTTC. Amino acids: CASSPSSGPYGQYF.

This clonotype was recorded at least ten times. This sequence joins TRBV20-1 and TRBJ2-1; 14 nucleotides align to TRBD2. The CDR3 covers 14 residues. Germline CDR1 is DFQATT and CDR2 is SNEGSKA (reference sequence). The ends lost 4 bases at V and 8 bases at J; junction bases unmatched: 4. CDR3: CSAITGLAGDEQFF. CDR3 nucleotides: TGCAGTGCTATTACGGGACTAGCGGGAGATGAGCAGTTCTTC.

Points on this clonotype: This may arise from a read error, as a much more abundant clone is one base away. The chain links TRBV28 to TRBJ2-5; D not certain. CDR3 length: 14 amino acids. Germline CDR1 is MDHEN and CDR2 is SYDVKM. The CDR3 loop is CASSSRTRVEIQYF. In DNA, the CDR3 is TGTGCCAGCAGTTCGCGGACCCGGGTGGAGATCCAGTACTTC. The entire variable domain, with the rest obtained from reference TRBV28 and TRBJ2-5, is as follows: DVKVTQSSRYLVKRTGEKVFLECVQDMDHENMFWYRQDPGLGLRLIYFSYDVKMKEKGDIPEGYSVSREKKERFSLILESASTNQTSMYLCASSSRTRVEIQYFGPGTRLLVL.

The table lists this clonotype with a few counts. The chain uses TRBV11-2 and TRBJ1-3, with a possible D match to TRBD1 (5 bases). CDR3 length: 12 amino acids. Trimming left V 7 bases short and J 9 bases short, with 13 bases between. Germline-derived CDR1 and CDR2 are SGHAT and FQNNGV. Written as DNA, the CDR3 is TGTGCCAGCACCTCGACAGAGTTCACCATATATTTT. Translation: CASTSTEFTIYF.

At least ten counts were recorded for this clonotype. V is TRBV19 and J is TRBJ2-2, with D unresolved. With 3 bases removed from V and 6 bases from J, the gap between germline ends came to 8 bases. Looked up from germline, CDR1 is LNHDA and CDR2 is SQIVND (reference sequence). This CDR3 comprises 13 residues. The CDR3 loop is CASSILAAGELFF. The CDR3, as DNA: TGTGCCAGTAGTATTTTGGCAGCCGGGGAGCTGTTTTTT.

At least ten counts were recorded for this clonotype. CDR3 sequence (DNA): TGTGCCAGCTACCCCGGGACAGGGAATTTTAATGAGCAGTTCTTC. Protein product: CASYPGTGNFNEQFF. The chain recombines TRBV5-5 with TRBJ2-1; 9 nucleotides line up with TRBD1. CDR3 size: 15 residues. Germline values: CDR1 SGHKS, CDR2 YYEKEE (reference sequence). V was pared by 7 bases and J by 7 bases, with 12 bases of the junction left unmatched.